These T cell receptor beta chains were read from a single sample in a study of T cell repertoires in cytomegalovirus infection. TCRdb re-analysed the reads in MiXCR, keeping a single row per CDR3 protein. The sample has about 740,000 distinct CDR3 sequences; 35% are singletons. Sequenced sample: PBMCs. Receptors were obtained from a human donor in good health (CMV status not recorded). Some clones in this sample may be carry-over from other donors' samples. Both conserved end residues are part of each CDR3. D genes are given only for firm matches. Clone size is stated in some rows and not others, as once, few, many or a class when expanded.

d_call j_call v_call clone_size cdr3_nt cdr3_aa
. TRBJ1-2 TRBV7-2 few TGTGCCAGCAGCTTAGGACAGGGCTACACCTTC CASSLGQGYTF
. TRBJ1-2 TRBV7-9 . TGTGCCAGCAGCTTCACGGGGTTTGGCTATGGCTACACCTTC CASSFTGFGYGYTF
. TRBJ1-4 TRBV7-2 many TGTGCCAGCAGCTTAAGGTCCGCAGGACGAAATGAAAAACTGTTTTTT CASSLRSAGRNEKLFF
TRBD1 TRBJ1-1 TRBV14 . TGTGCCAGCAGCCAAAGGGACAGGGTGCGTACTGAAGCTTTCTTT CASSQRDRVRTEAFF
TRBD1 TRBJ2-7 TRBV5-6 . TGTGCCAGCAGCTTGCCAGGACAGGGAATATACGAGCAGTACTTC CASSLPGQGIYEQYF
TRBD1 TRBJ1-2 TRBV19 . TGTGCCAGTAATTTGGTTGGACAGGGCACTGGCTACACCTTC CASNLVGQGTGYTF
. TRBJ2-3 TRBV12-3/TRBV12-4 many TGTGCCAGCAGTTTGGCACAGGCCGACACAGATACGCAGTATTTT CASSLAQADTDTQYF
TRBD1 TRBJ1-5 TRBV20-1 few TGCAGTGCTTTTAGACAGGGCAGCAATCAGCCCCAGCATTTT CSAFRQGSNQPQHF
TRBD1 TRBJ1-2 TRBV28 few TGTGCCAGCAGTTCCAACACGGGACAGGGGGCAGAAGTCTACACCTTC CASSSNTGQGAEVYTF
TRBD1 TRBJ2-7 TRBV12-3/TRBV12-4 . TGTGCCAGCAGCACAGGGGGGTACTCCTACGAGCAGTACTTC CASSTGGYSYEQYF
TRBD1 TRBJ1-1 TRBV28 . TGTGCCAGCAGCCCCCCAGGAGAACAGGGGACTGAAGCTTTCTTT CASSPPGEQGTEAFF
. TRBJ2-3 TRBV10-3 . TGTGCCGTTGGCAGGGCTGTGTCAGATACGCAGTATTTT CAVGRAVSDTQYF
TRBD2 TRBJ2-3 TRBV5-8 . TGTGCCAGCAGCCTCGGGACTAGCGGGGGAACCACAGATACGCAGTATTTT CASSLGTSGGTTDTQYF
TRBD2 TRBJ2-1 TRBV19 . TGTGCCAGCACAGAAAGCGGGAGCTCATACAATGAGCAGTTCTTC CASTESGSSYNEQFF
TRBD1 TRBJ2-5 TRBV28 many TGTGCCAGCACCTGGACAGGGTCCCAAGAGACCCAGTACTTC CASTWTGSQETQYF
TRBD2 TRBJ2-1 TRBV5-1 . TGCGCCAGCAGGACTAGCGGGAGTATGGATGAGCAGTTCTTC CASRTSGSMDEQFF
. TRBJ1-5 TRBV7-8 . TGTGCCAGCAGCTCGGGGGGCGTTAATAAGCCCCAGCATTTT CASSSGGVNKPQHF
. TRBJ1-2 TRBV7-9 once TGTTCGTCCGCTAGGATAAAGGACAGAACCTATGGCTACACCTTC CSSARIKDRTYGYTF
TRBD2 TRBJ2-3 TRBV11-1 . TGTGCCAGCAGCTTACCGGAACTAGCGGGGACAGATACGCAGTATTTT CASSLPELAGTDTQYF
. TRBJ2-3 TRBV6-5 few TGTGCCAGCAGTTACGAAAGGGCAGATACGCAGTATTTT CASSYERADTQYF
. TRBJ1-2 TRBV28 few TGTGCCAGCAGCCGGCAGGGGCCGGCCGGCTACACCTTC CASSRQGPAGYTF
TRBD2 TRBJ2-3 TRBV12-3/TRBV12-4 . TGTGCCAGCAGTTCTCGATCTAGCGGGAGGACCACAGATACGCAGTATTTT CASSSRSSGRTTDTQYF
TRBD1 TRBJ1-1 TRBV7-2 many TGTGCCAGCGGACAGGGCTTCGCTTTCTTT CASGQGFAFF
TRBD2 TRBJ2-1 TRBV28 many TGTGCCAGCAGCTTCTTAGCGGGAGGGTACAATGAGCAGTTCTTC CASSFLAGGYNEQFF
. TRBJ1-1 TRBV6-5 few TGTGCCAGCAGTATACTCCTGACAGGAAAATTTGCTGAAGCTTTCTTT CASSILLTGKFAEAFF
TRBD1 TRBJ2-7 TRBV7-9 few TGTGCCAGCAGTTTACAGGGGACCCTCTCCTACGAGCAGTACTTC CASSLQGTLSYEQYF
. TRBJ1-4 TRBV12-3/TRBV12-4 . TGTGCCAGCAGTCCGGGACACGGGGTGTTTTTT CASSPGHGVFF
TRBD2 TRBJ2-1 TRBV20-1 few TGCAGTGTAACTAGCGGAAACAATGAGCAGTTCTTC CSVTSGNNEQFF
. TRBJ1-5 TRBV29-1 few TGCAGCGTTGAATCCTCCGGGGGGGCGGATCAGCCCCAGCATTTT CSVESSGGADQPQHF
. TRBJ1-2 TRBV12-3/TRBV12-4 . TGTGCCAGCAGTTTAGCGCTCCGTTGGGGGGGGGAGAACTATGGCTACACCTTC CASSLALRWGGENYGYTF
. TRBJ1-1 TRBV14 . TGTGCCAGCCGAGAGTCTACGGGGGTCGGGACTGAAGCTTTCTTT CASRESTGVGTEAFF
. TRBJ2-7 TRBV27 . TGTGCCAGCAGCAACTCGGGGAAAGTGTACGAGCAGTCCTTC CASSNSGKVYEQSF
. TRBJ1-2 TRBV19 few TGTGCCAGTAGTCAGGGGATTTATGGCTACACCTTC CASSQGIYGYTF
. TRBJ2-7 TRBV12-3/TRBV12-4 . TGTGCCAGCAGTTTTCAGGGGAGAGTCTCCTACGAGCAGTACTTC CASSFQGRVSYEQYF
TRBD2 TRBJ2-1 TRBV12-3/TRBV12-4 many TGTGCCAGCAGTTTGGGACTAGCGAGTATGAATGAGCAGTTCTTC CASSLGLASMNEQFF
TRBD2 TRBJ2-2 TRBV28 . TGTGCCAGCAGCCCCTGGACTAGCGGGTGGGTACTGTTTTTC CASSPWTSGWVLFF
TRBD2 TRBJ2-1 TRBV6-6 . TGTGCCAGCAACCCCCCCTCTCGGGGGGGCTCCTACAATGAGCAGTTCTTC CASNPPSRGGSYNEQFF
. TRBJ1-1 TRBV5-8 . TGTGCCAGCAGCTTGTTCTGGGACACTGAAGCTTTCTTT CASSLFWDTEAFF
. TRBJ1-5 TRBV12-3/TRBV12-4 . TGTGCCAGCAGTCCCCACAGGGAACGCCAGCCCCAGCATTTT CASSPHRERQPQHF
. TRBJ1-5 TRBV11-2 few TGTGCCAGCAGCTTAGACGGGAGGGAAAGTCAGCCCCAGCATTTT CASSLDGRESQPQHF
. TRBJ1-2 TRBV7-9 few TGTGCCAGCAGCTTAGAGGCCAGGGGCTACACCTTC CASSLEARGYTF
. TRBJ2-3 TRBV15 few TGTGCCACCAGATCTTCAAGTCGGACAGATACGCAGTATTTT CATRSSSRTDTQYF